These 13 T cell receptor beta chains share one sample of origin, sequenced in a study of T cells in Graves' hyperthyroidism and ophthalmopathy. TCR beta CDR3 regions were amplified from RNA. RT-PCR in the first round (using the HTBI primer set) targeted the TCR CDR3. TCRdb ran MiXCR on the multiplex PCR reads and lists one entry per CDR3 protein. The data hold some 460,000 distinct CDR3 sequences, with around 16% observed a single time. Sequencing used blood. The receptors stem from a woman aged 18-35 years with Graves' hyperthyroidism.

The rearrangement uses TRBV3-1 and TRBJ2-7; D is unresolved. This CDR3 comprises 16 residues. Germline-derived CDR1 and CDR2 are LGHDT and YNNKEL (reference sequence). The V gene lost 0 bases and the J gene lost 1 base, with 13 bases spanning the gap. The CDR3 region has the DNA TGTGCCAGCAGCCAAGAAACGCCCCTGTCATCCTACGAGCAGTACTTC. It encodes CASSQETPLSSYEQYF.

This clonotype was observed many times. V gene TRBV11-3 combines with J gene TRBJ2-3, with D unresolved. Germline V CDR1 and CDR2: SGHNT, YENEEA. The CDR3 contains 13 residues. V lost 0 bases and J lost 6, with 7 bases in between. The DNA for the CDR3 is TGTGCCAGCAGCTTAGAGGTCAAGGATACGCAGTATTTT. This translates into CASSLEVKDTQYF.

This chain connects TRBV12-3 or TRBV12-4 to TRBJ1-1; the D gene is possibly TRBD1 (5 bases). The CDR3 has 14 amino acids. Deletions cut 4 bases from V and 3 bases from J, with 12 bases between. CDR3 in DNA: TGTGCCAGCAGTTGGGCCCAGGGAGACACTGAAGCTTTCTTT. Protein sequence: CASSWAQGDTEAFF.

This clonotype came up a few times. The gene calls are TRBV13 and TRBJ1-4, with no clear D. Trimming took 5 bases from V and 8 from J, leaving 18 bases between them. CDR1 and CDR2 (germline): PRHDT, FYEKMQ (reference sequence). The CDR3 is 15 residues long. CDR3 nucleotide sequence: TGTGCCAGCAGCCCTGGCGCGGGTGGTGAGGAAAAACTGTTTTTT. It codes for CASSPGAGGEEKLFF.

This clonotype was seen repeatedly, ten times or more. This chain uses TRBV6-2 or TRBV6-3 with TRBJ2-3; D could derive from TRBD1 or TRBD2 (5 bases each). CDR3 length: 17 residues. The V end was cut by 0 bases, the J end by 0 bases, with 13 bases between. Germline CDR1 and CDR2: MNHEY and SVGEGT. The DNA for the CDR3 is TGTGCCAGCAGTTACTCCACGAGGGGATGGAGCACAGATACGCAGTATTTT. Protein product: CASSYSTRGWSTDTQYF.

This clonotype was counted ten times or more. This rearrangement joins TRBV7-2 to TRBJ2-4, with unresolved D. From germline, CDR1 is SGHTA and CDR2 FQGNSA. Trimming stripped 2 bases from V and 2 bases from J, with 10 bases between. The CDR3 totals 15 residues. CDR3 coding DNA: TGTGCCAGCAGCTTACACGTCGGGTCCAAAAACATTCAGTACTTC. Translation: CASSLHVGSKNIQYF.

The chain has TRBV14 and TRBJ1-6, with 8 bases aligning to TRBD1. Germline V gene lookup returns CDR1 SGHDN and CDR2 FVKESK. V dropped 4 bases and J dropped 9; count of bases not matched to a gene: 14. The CDR3 has 17 amino acids. CDR3 in DNA: TGTGCCAGCAGCCGACTCCTTCGGGAGACAGGGGTTTCACCCCTCCACTTT. Translated, it gives CASSRLLRETGVSPLHF.

This clonotype was counted ten times or more. The chain combines TRBV20-1 with TRBJ2-5, with 8 bases that match TRBD2. The CDR3 has 18 amino acids. The germline V gene has CDR1 DFQATT and CDR2 SNEGSKA (reference sequence). The V segment lost 0 bases and the J segment 5 bases; nucleotides outside the gene matches: 17. The CDR3 DNA is TGCAGTGCTAGAGAGGCCTTCAGGACTAGCACAATGCGGGAGACCCAGTACTTC. Residues: CSAREAFRTSTMRETQYF.

This clonotype occurred many times. The chain has TRBV25-1 and TRBJ1-2; unclear D gene. This CDR3 has 14 amino acids. V lost 3 bases to trimming and J lost 1 base, with 9 bases between them. The germline V gene has CDR1 MGHDK and CDR2 SYGVNS. The CDR3 region has the DNA TGTGCCAGCAGTGACCTAGGTGATAACTATGGCTACACCTTC. This translates into CASSDLGDNYGYTF.

This clonotype was detected ten times or more. This sequence joins TRBV27 and TRBJ2-7, with 8 bases aligning to TRBD1. This CDR3 contains 13 residues. Germline assignment: CDR1 MNHEY and CDR2 SMNVEV (reference sequence). Trimming removed 5 bases from V and 6 bases from J; junction bases left unmatched: 6. The CDR3 spells CASSQIGQGEQYF. As DNA, the CDR3 is TGTGCCAGCAGTCAAATCGGACAGGGCGAGCAGTACTTC.

The chain uses TRBV5-6 and TRBJ1-2; D is undetermined. Germline V gene data show CDR1 as SGHDT and CDR2 as YYEEEE. The CDR3 is 11 residues long. Trimming removed 3 bases at V and 2 bases at J, with 2 bases between. In DNA form, the CDR3 reads TGTGCCAGCAGCTGGAACTATGGCTACACCTTC. Its translation is CASSWNYGYTF.

A few counts support this clonotype. A much more abundant neighbour one base away suggests this may be a read error. The chain employs TRBV2 and TRBJ1-5; TRBD1 might be the D (5 bases). Trimming removed 6 bases from V and 0 bases from J, with 12 bases in between. Germline V gene lookup returns CDR1 SNHLY and CDR2 FYNNEI. The CDR3 covers 15 residues. The CDR3 here is CASRGGGFSNQPQHF. CDR3 DNA: TGTGCCAGCAGGGGGGGGGGGTTTAGCAATCAGCCCCAGCATTTT.

Regarding this clonotype: Relative to the germline gene, one junction end is altered; a read error may explain this. The gene calls are TRBV6-2 or TRBV6-3 and TRBJ2-1; D is possibly TRBD2 (5 bases). This CDR3 has 13 amino acids. The germline gives CDR1 MNHEY, CDR2 SVGEGT. The DNA for the CDR3 is TGTGCCAGCAGTTACGGACTGTACAATGTGCAGTTCTTC. Amino acid sequence: CASSYGLYNVQFF.